Given below is one T cell receptor beta chain in context. The data were taken from a study of blood T cell repertoires in COVID-19. Study in general: There were acute and convalescent COVID-19 samples, and they came from the United States, Italy and Spain. PBMCs, B-cell-depleted T cells, or T cells were the source of the cDNA or gDNA that made up the material.

CDR1 is MDHEN, CDR2 SYDVKM, per germline. Trimming removed 1 base from V and 5 bases from J; junction bases left unmatched: 8. This CDR3 comprises 16 residues. The repertoire was sequenced with immunoSEQ multiplex PCR; TCRdb's copy has only in-frame clones and lacks some. The sample contains about 180,000 clones, roughly 83% of which appear only once. V is TRBV28 and J is TRBJ2-7; 10 bases fit TRBD2. Sequenced sample: peripheral blood. The clonotype was recovered from a man aged 18 to 30 with active or convalescent COVID-19. Here the CDR3 reads CASSLYASGSSHEQYF. As DNA, the CDR3 is TGTGCCAGCAGTTTATATGCTAGCGGGAGTAGTCACGAGCAGTACTTC.